The rows below give T cell receptor beta chains drawn from one sample of a study of cytomegalovirus exposure and HLA in healthy donors. Generated by immunoSEQ multiplex PCR, the TCRdb table keeps only in-frame clones and is missing some. This sample has around 150,000 clones, with 70% to 85% found just once. Material for sequencing was PBMCs. Source of these receptors: a man between 45 and 60 years old in good health and CMV-seropositive. CDR3s include the opening cysteine and the closing phenylalanine or tryptophan. D genes are given only for firm matches. Only part of the rows carry a size: once, few, many, or a class if the clone is expanded.

V,D,length,J,size,DNA,CDR3
TRBV11-2,TRBD2,16,TRBJ2-5,-,TGTGCCAGCAGCCCTCTCGGGGGTAGCGGGGGAAAGACCCAGTACTTC,CASSPLGGSGGKTQYF
TRBV6-5,-,16,TRBJ1-3,-,TGTGCCAGCAGTTACAACCCACGGGGGACTGGAAACACCATATATTTT,CASSYNPRGTGNTIYF
TRBV19,TRBD1,18,TRBJ1-6,-,TGTGCCAGTAGTATCAGGCAACAGGGGGCGCGTAGATATTCACCCCTCCACTTT,CASSIRQQGARRYSPLHF
TRBV11-3,-,15,TRBJ2-2,once,TGTGCCAGCAGCTTGGGAGCGACCGGGACCGGGGAGCTGTTTTTT,CASSLGATGTGELFF
TRBV9,TRBD1,16,TRBJ2-5,once,TGTGCCAGCAGCGCGTCCCCACAGGGGGCGCGAGAGACCCAGTACTTC,CASSASPQGARETQYF
TRBV4-2,-,16,TRBJ1-4,-,TGTGCCAGCAGCCAAGGAGGTACTGCAACTAATGAAAAACTGTTTTTT,CASSQGGTATNEKLFF
TRBV7-8,-,20,TRBJ2-6,-,TGTGCCAGCAGCACAGTGCCGGGGTTTACCGACTCTGGCCGGGCCAACGTCCTGACTTTC,CASSTVPGFTDSGRANVLTF
TRBV10-3,TRBD1,14,TRBJ2-7,few,TGTGCCATCAGTGAGAGCAAGGGGGCCCGGGAGCAGTACTTC,CAISESKGAREQYF
TRBV4-1,TRBD1,17,TRBJ2-7,-,TGCGCCAGCAGCCAAGGGGGACAGGGAGGGGGGGACGACGAGCAGTACTTC,CASSQGGQGGGDDEQYF
TRBV7-8,TRBD2,16,TRBJ2-2,-,TGTGCCAGCAGCAACTCGGGGGGGCCGAACACCGGGGAGCTGTTTTTT,CASSNSGGPNTGELFF
TRBV28,TRBD1,16,TRBJ1-2,-,TGTGCCAGCAGCTTCACCCAGGGGGCTGGGGTCGGTGGCTACACCTTC,CASSFTQGAGVGGYTF
TRBV27,-,16,TRBJ1-2,-,TGTGCCAGCAGTCCCCGTGGCAGCGGAACTAACTATGGCTACACCTTC,CASSPRGSGTNYGYTF
TRBV15,-,16,TRBJ1-4,-,TGTGCCACCAGCAGAGAAGGGACATTAACTAATGAAAAACTGTTTTTT,CATSREGTLTNEKLFF
TRBV30,TRBD2,17,TRBJ2-3,-,TGTGCCTGGAGTCTGTACGAGGGACTAGCGGACACAGATACGCAGTATTTT,CAWSLYEGLADTDTQYF
TRBV7-3,TRBD2,15,TRBJ2-7,-,TGTGCCAGCAGCTCTAGCGGGGGGGCTGGATACGAGCAGTACTTC,CASSSSGGAGYEQYF
TRBV30,TRBD1,14,TRBJ1-4,-,TGTGCCTGGAGTTCGGGACAGGGGGCTGAAAAACTGTTTTTT,CAWSSGQGAEKLFF
TRBV29-1,TRBD1,13,TRBJ1-1,-,TGCAGCGTGGTAGAAACAGGGGGGACTGAAGCTTTCTTT,CSVVETGGTEAFF
TRBV2,-,13,TRBJ1-2,-,TGTGCCAGCACTCTTGACAGGAACTATGGCTACACCTTC,CASTLDRNYGYTF
TRBV6-5,-,14,TRBJ2-1,-,TGTGCCAGCAGGAGGACAGGCGGCCGGGGGGAGCAGTTCTTC,CASRRTGGRGEQFF
TRBV19,TRBD1,14,TRBJ1-1,-,TGTGCCAGTACCCCTGGGGACAGGAACACTGAAGCTTTCTTT,CASTPGDRNTEAFF
TRBV19,TRBD2,14,TRBJ2-5,-,TGTGCCAGTAGTACGCGGGGGGCCAAAGGGACCCAGTACTTC,CASSTRGAKGTQYF
TRBV4-3,-,17,TRBJ2-1,-,TGCGCCAGCAGCCAAGCTGGAATAGGGAGCTCCTACAATGAGCAGTTCTTC,CASSQAGIGSSYNEQFF
TRBV4-1,-,16,TRBJ2-7,once,TGCGCCAGCAGCCAAGATCTGCAGGGTTTCTCCTACGAGCAGTACTTC,CASSQDLQGFSYEQYF
TRBV15,-,17,TRBJ2-2,-,TGTGCCACCAGCAGAGATCGGGTAGCAGTGAACACCGGGGAGCTGTTTTTT,CATSRDRVAVNTGELFF
TRBV9,-,13,TRBJ1-2,-,TGTGCCAGCAGCGTAGAAGCAGGGGTAGGCTACACCTTC,CASSVEAGVGYTF
TRBV6-1,TRBD1,15,TRBJ1-3,-,TGTGCCAGCAGTGAGGTTACAGGGGCTGGAAACACCATATATTTT,CASSEVTGAGNTIYF
TRBV5-3,-,16,TRBJ1-4,-,TGTGCCAGAAGCGGCTGGACAAGTGCAACTAATGAAAAACTGTTTTTT,CARSGWTSATNEKLFF
TRBV18,-,14,TRBJ1-1,-,TGTGCCAGCTCACCCAGAGACAAAGTATCTGAAGCTTTCTTT,CASSPRDKVSEAFF
TRBV10-3,TRBD1,16,TRBJ2-3,-,TGTGCCATCAGTGGAGCGACAGGGGAGAGCACAGATACGCAGTATTTT,CAISGATGESTDTQYF
TRBV7-9,-,12,TRBJ1-4,-,TGTGCCAGCAGCTTAGAGGAGGAAAAACTGTTTTTT,CASSLEEEKLFF
TRBV28,TRBD1,15,TRBJ1-2,-,TGTGCCAGCAGTTATGGGACAGGGGGCAAGCGTGGCTACACCTTC,CASSYGTGGKRGYTF
TRBV7-2,TRBD1,17,TRBJ2-3,-,TGTGCCAGCAGCCCTCGGGACAGGGAGATTTTCACAGATACGCAGTATTTT,CASSPRDREIFTDTQYF
TRBV4-3,-,14,TRBJ1-2,once,TGCGCCAGCAGCCAGGAACAGGGTAACTATGGCTACACCTTC,CASSQEQGNYGYTF
TRBV4-1,TRBD1,15,TRBJ1-1,-,TGCGCCAGCAGCCAAGAGACAGGGATAAACACTGAAGCTTTCTTT,CASSQETGINTEAFF
TRBV19,-,14,TRBJ2-2,-,TGTGCCAGTAGAAGGACAGCGTTGGATCGGGGGCTGTTTTTT,CASRRTALDRGLFF
TRBV4-1,TRBD1,17,TRBJ2-7,few,TGCGCCAGCAGCCAGTACCTGATCGGGGGACAGGGCCCCGAGCAGTACTTC,CASSQYLIGGQGPEQYF
TRBV14,TRBD2,15,TRBJ2-3,-,TGTGCCAGCAGCCAAGGGACTAGCGGCACAGATACGCAGTATTTT,CASSQGTSGTDTQYF
TRBV2,-,14,TRBJ2-7,-,TGTGCCAGCATAGGGGGCGGGGACTTCTACGAGCAGTACTTC,CASIGGGDFYEQYF
TRBV6-5,TRBD2,16,TRBJ2-1,-,TGTGCCAGCAGTTTAATGCGGGGGGGAGGCTACAATGAGCAGTTCTTC,CASSLMRGGGYNEQFF
TRBV7-2,-,15,TRBJ2-3,few,TGTGCCAGCAGCCTAGGGGGTCAGGGAACAGATACGCAGTATTTT,CASSLGGQGTDTQYF
TRBV2,TRBD1,15,TRBJ1-2,-,TGTGCCAGCAGTGAATGGCAGGGGGTGGCCTATGGCTACACCTTC,CASSEWQGVAYGYTF
TRBV5-1,-,15,TRBJ2-3,-,TGCGCCAGCAGCTTCTCAGGGGATAGCACAGATACGCAGTATTTT,CASSFSGDSTDTQYF
TRBV15,-,16,TRBJ1-2,-,TGTGCCACCAGCAGAGATCGTCTTCGTACGAGCTATGGCTACACCTTC,CATSRDRLRTSYGYTF
TRBV2,TRBD1,13,TRBJ1-1,-,TGTGCCAGCAGCCGACAGGGGGTCACTGAAGCTTTCTTT,CASSRQGVTEAFF
TRBV7-9,-,12,TRBJ2-3,once,TGTGCCAGCAGCTTATTACAGGATACGCAGTATTTT,CASSLLQDTQYF